Reported below is one T cell receptor (beta chain). Antigen specificity is unknown. This sample was included in a study of long-term antiretroviral therapy in people with HIV. At the survey level, the v3.0 immunoSEQ assay was run. The protocol was immunoSEQ multiplex PCR, while the TCRdb copy is restricted to in-frame clones and leaves out a portion. Seen here are roughly 17,000 clones, 90% to 95% observed once, and the top ten hold around a tenth. Study findings and constraints: Subsequent to ART, diversity was augmented yet persisted below that of transplant donor controls. Information on adherence to ART, viral resistance or therapy changes was unavailable. Before ART, certain clones expanded, and these dominated the repertoire at all time points.

Germline V gene data show CDR1 as MNHEY and CDR2 as SVGAGI. V was pared by 7 bases and J by 1 base, with 11 bases between. The CDR3 has 15 amino acids. Each participant with HIV received care in the United States. The sample consisted of unsorted PBMCs, taken 3 years after starting antiretroviral therapy. This chain links TRBV6-5 with TRBJ1-6; D uncertain. The TCR originated in a man aged 50 to 60 with HIV. The CDR3 loop reads CASTLGGSYNSPLHF. For the CDR3, the DNA is TGTGCCAGCACCTTAGGCGGGTCCTATAATTCACCCCTCCACTTT.